A selection of T cell receptor beta chains follows, all from one sample in a study of T cell repertoires in cytomegalovirus infection. MiXCR, applied by TCRdb to the reads, yields one record per CDR3 protein. The sample lists about 150,000 distinct CDR3 sequences; about a quarter were seen once. Sequencing was done on a sample of PBMCs. The receptor set was obtained from a human donor in good health (CMV status not recorded). Some clones in this sample may be carry-over from other donors' samples. Each CDR3 is given with its conserved first and last residue. The order of the fields is V gene, J gene, clone size, D gene, CDR3 length, CDR3 DNA, CDR3 protein. A D gene is named only where the DNA matches it firmly. Clone size is not always given. Where it is, it says once, few, many or a class for expanded clones.

V gene: TRBV28
J gene: TRBJ2-7
clone size: NA
D gene: TRBD2
CDR3 length: 15
CDR3 DNA: TGTGCCAGCAGTCCTGGACTAGCGAGCTCCTACGAGCAGTACTTC
CDR3 protein: CASSPGLASSYEQYF

V gene: TRBV15
J gene: TRBJ1-1
clone size: few
D gene: NA
CDR3 length: 15
CDR3 DNA: TGTGCCACCAGCAGAGATCGAGGGCCGAACACTGAAGCTTTCTTT
CDR3 protein: CATSRDRGPNTEAFF

V gene: TRBV7-7
J gene: TRBJ2-3
clone size: NA
D gene: TRBD2
CDR3 length: 14
CDR3 DNA: TGTGCTAGCAGTTCTAGCGGGGGCACAGATACGCAGTATTTT
CDR3 protein: CASSSSGGTDTQYF

V gene: TRBV12-5
J gene: TRBJ1-1
clone size: few
D gene: NA
CDR3 length: 13
CDR3 DNA: TGTGCTAGTGGTTTGATAGCAGGGAGTGAAGCTTTCTTT
CDR3 protein: CASGLIAGSEAFF

V gene: TRBV28
J gene: TRBJ2-3
clone size: NA
D gene: TRBD2
CDR3 length: 20
CDR3 DNA: TGTGCCAGCAGTTTTGATAGGTGGACTAGCGGGCATTCCAGCACAGATACGCAGTATTTT
CDR3 protein: CASSFDRWTSGHSSTDTQYF

V gene: TRBV28
J gene: TRBJ2-1
clone size: NA
D gene: NA
CDR3 length: 12
CDR3 DNA: TGTGCCAGCAGTTTATTACAGGGTGAGCAGTTCTTC
CDR3 protein: CASSLLQGEQFF

V gene: TRBV28
J gene: TRBJ2-5
clone size: NA
D gene: NA
CDR3 length: 14
CDR3 DNA: TGTGCCAGCAACGAGCCGGGACGGCAAGAGACCCAGTACTTC
CDR3 protein: CASNEPGRQETQYF

V gene: TRBV28
J gene: TRBJ2-7
clone size: NA
D gene: TRBD1
CDR3 length: 15
CDR3 DNA: TGTGCCAGCAGTCTGGGACAGGCCCGCTCCTACGAGCAGTACTTC
CDR3 protein: CASSLGQARSYEQYF

V gene: TRBV11-2
J gene: TRBJ2-7
clone size: NA
D gene: NA
CDR3 length: 14
CDR3 DNA: TGTGCCAGCAGACCTCTTCGCGGGCCTTACGAGCAGTACTTC
CDR3 protein: CASRPLRGPYEQYF

V gene: TRBV6-5
J gene: TRBJ2-1
clone size: few
D gene: TRBD2
CDR3 length: 12
CDR3 DNA: TGTGCCAGCAGCACTGCTGGGACTAACCCGTTCTTC
CDR3 protein: CASSTAGTNPFF

V gene: TRBV29-1
J gene: TRBJ2-7
clone size: NA
D gene: NA
CDR3 length: 11
CDR3 DNA: TGCAGCGTAGGACACCTCTACGAGCAGTACTTC
CDR3 protein: CSVGHLYEQYF

V gene: TRBV27
J gene: TRBJ2-7
clone size: NA
D gene: NA
CDR3 length: 9
CDR3 DNA: TGTGCCTCCCACTACGAGCAGTACTTC
CDR3 protein: CASHYEQYF

V gene: TRBV20-1
J gene: TRBJ2-5
clone size: NA
D gene: TRBD1
CDR3 length: 13
CDR3 DNA: TGCAGTGCTAGCGGGACAGGGCTGGAGACCCAGTACTTC
CDR3 protein: CSASGTGLETQYF

V gene: TRBV28
J gene: TRBJ2-1
clone size: once
D gene: NA
CDR3 length: 16
CDR3 DNA: TGTGCCAGCAGTTTTCCTGAGCAACCCCCCTACAATGAGCAGTTCTTC
CDR3 protein: CASSFPEQPPYNEQFF

V gene: TRBV5-6
J gene: TRBJ1-5
clone size: NA
D gene: NA
CDR3 length: 16
CDR3 DNA: TGTGCCAACAGCTTTAGGGGGACCGGCCGTCAGTATCCCCAGCATTTT
CDR3 protein: CANSFRGTGRQYPQHF

V gene: TRBV7-3
J gene: TRBJ2-7
clone size: few
D gene: TRBD1
CDR3 length: 17
CDR3 DNA: TGTGCCAGCAGCTTAATATACGGCGGACAGGTCTCCTACGAGCAGTACTTC
CDR3 protein: CASSLIYGGQVSYEQYF

V gene: TRBV11-2
J gene: TRBJ1-4
clone size: many
D gene: TRBD1
CDR3 length: 16
CDR3 DNA: TGTGCCAGCAGCTTAGCGACAGGGGGCGTAAATGAAAAACTGTTTTTT
CDR3 protein: CASSLATGGVNEKLFF

V gene: TRBV7-2
J gene: TRBJ1-4
clone size: many
D gene: NA
CDR3 length: 16
CDR3 DNA: TGTGCCAGCAGCTTGAGTCCGGGACAAACTAATGAAAAACTGTTTTTT
CDR3 protein: CASSLSPGQTNEKLFF

V gene: TRBV6-2/TRBV6-3
J gene: TRBJ2-1
clone size: NA
D gene: TRBD2
CDR3 length: 18
CDR3 DNA: TGTGCCAGCAGCCGACTAGCGGGAGTAGGGATGGGTCGGGATGAGCAGTTCTTC
CDR3 protein: CASSRLAGVGMGRDEQFF

V gene: TRBV6-1
J gene: TRBJ2-7
clone size: few
D gene: NA
CDR3 length: 13
CDR3 DNA: TGTGCCAGCACCCCCGGGGCAGCCTACGAGCAGTACTTC
CDR3 protein: CASTPGAAYEQYF

V gene: TRBV20-1
J gene: TRBJ1-1
clone size: few
D gene: TRBD1
CDR3 length: 14
CDR3 DNA: TGCAGTGCTAGGTTCCAGGGGGTTTACACTGAAGCTTTCTTT
CDR3 protein: CSARFQGVYTEAFF

V gene: TRBV28
J gene: TRBJ1-5
clone size: NA
D gene: TRBD1
CDR3 length: 15
CDR3 DNA: TGTGCCAGCAGTTTAGGGGACAGGACTAATCAGCCCCAGCATTTT
CDR3 protein: CASSLGDRTNQPQHF

V gene: TRBV7-9
J gene: TRBJ1-6
clone size: NA
D gene: TRBD1
CDR3 length: 16
CDR3 DNA: TGTGCCAGCAGCTTCCGGACAGGGGGCGCGAATTCACCCCTCCACTTT
CDR3 protein: CASSFRTGGANSPLHF

V gene: TRBV10-3
J gene: TRBJ2-5
clone size: many
D gene: TRBD2
CDR3 length: 15
CDR3 DNA: TGTGCCATCAGTGGATTAGCGGGGGATCAAGAGACCCAGTACTTC
CDR3 protein: CAISGLAGDQETQYF

V gene: TRBV12-5
J gene: TRBJ2-1
clone size: many
D gene: TRBD1
CDR3 length: 14
CDR3 DNA: TGTGCTAGTGCCCCGGGACAGGCCTACAATGAGCAGTTCTTC
CDR3 protein: CASAPGQAYNEQFF

V gene: TRBV7-2
J gene: TRBJ2-5
clone size: many
D gene: TRBD1
CDR3 length: 13
CDR3 DNA: TGTGCCAGCAGCCAAAACAGGGGGGAGACCCAGTACTTC
CDR3 protein: CASSQNRGETQYF

V gene: TRBV12-5
J gene: TRBJ2-1
clone size: NA
D gene: NA
CDR3 length: 13
CDR3 DNA: TGTGCTAGTGGTTTGGACAGGTGGAATGAGCAGTTCTTC
CDR3 protein: CASGLDRWNEQFF

V gene: TRBV6-2/TRBV6-3
J gene: TRBJ2-1
clone size: many
D gene: NA
CDR3 length: 12
CDR3 DNA: TGTGCCAGCAATTCCGTAAGGGGTGAGCAGTTCTTC
CDR3 protein: CASNSVRGEQFF

V gene: TRBV28
J gene: TRBJ1-5
clone size: NA
D gene: NA
CDR3 length: 19
CDR3 DNA: TGTGCCAGCAGTTTAAGTCGTGTCCGAGACAACTATAGCAATCAGCCCCAGCATTTT
CDR3 protein: CASSLSRVRDNYSNQPQHF

V gene: TRBV7-6
J gene: TRBJ2-5
clone size: many
D gene: TRBD2
CDR3 length: 15
CDR3 DNA: TGTGCCAGCAGCTCCGCGGGACTAGCGGAAGAGACCCAGTACTTC
CDR3 protein: CASSSAGLAEETQYF

V gene: TRBV28
J gene: TRBJ1-5
clone size: few
D gene: NA
CDR3 length: 11
CDR3 DNA: TGTGCCAGCAGTATTAATCAGCCCCAGCATTTT
CDR3 protein: CASSINQPQHF

V gene: TRBV29-1
J gene: TRBJ2-7
clone size: few
D gene: TRBD1
CDR3 length: 15
CDR3 DNA: TGCAGCGTTGAAGATGTTGGGACAGGGCTTTACGAGCAGTACTTC
CDR3 protein: CSVEDVGTGLYEQYF

V gene: TRBV7-9
J gene: TRBJ2-1
clone size: many
D gene: NA
CDR3 length: 15
CDR3 DNA: TGTGCCAGCAGCCCCCCGGGACCCCCGTACAATGAGCAGTTCTTC
CDR3 protein: CASSPPGPPYNEQFF

V gene: TRBV24-1
J gene: TRBJ2-1
clone size: NA
D gene: TRBD2
CDR3 length: 14
CDR3 DNA: TGTGCCACCAGTGATTTTGGGGGGGGGAGTGAGCAGTTCTTC
CDR3 protein: CATSDFGGGSEQFF

V gene: TRBV6-5
J gene: TRBJ2-2
clone size: few
D gene: TRBD1
CDR3 length: 15
CDR3 DNA: TGTGCCAGCAGTCAAGGGACAGGGCGGACCGGGGAGCTGTTTTTT
CDR3 protein: CASSQGTGRTGELFF

V gene: TRBV28
J gene: TRBJ1-5
clone size: few
D gene: NA
CDR3 length: 14
CDR3 DNA: TGTGCCAGCAGTGCTAGCCTGGGTCCCCAGCCCCAGCATTTT
CDR3 protein: CASSASLGPQPQHF

V gene: TRBV12-3/TRBV12-4
J gene: TRBJ2-3
clone size: NA
D gene: NA
CDR3 length: 16
CDR3 DNA: TGTGCCAGCAGCCCCCCCGGGACCCAGGGGACGGATACGCAGTATTTT
CDR3 protein: CASSPPGTQGTDTQYF

V gene: TRBV29-1
J gene: TRBJ2-4
clone size: few
D gene: NA
CDR3 length: 12
CDR3 DNA: TGCAGCGTTGGAGGGCACGGGAACATTCAGTACTTC
CDR3 protein: CSVGGHGNIQYF

V gene: TRBV7-2
J gene: TRBJ2-5
clone size: many
D gene: NA
CDR3 length: 15
CDR3 DNA: TGTGCCAGCAGCACCACTCACAGGGCGGAAGAGACCCAGTACTTC
CDR3 protein: CASSTTHRAEETQYF

V gene: TRBV24-1
J gene: TRBJ1-2
clone size: few
D gene: NA
CDR3 length: 16
CDR3 DNA: TGTGCCACCAGTGGGAATTTCAAGGATGGGAACTATGGCTACACCTTC
CDR3 protein: CATSGNFKDGNYGYTF

V gene: TRBV12-3/TRBV12-4
J gene: TRBJ2-2
clone size: many
D gene: TRBD2
CDR3 length: 14
CDR3 DNA: TGTGCCAGCAGTTTAGGACTAGCCGCCGGGGAGCTGTTTTTT
CDR3 protein: CASSLGLAAGELFF

V gene: TRBV28
J gene: TRBJ2-1
clone size: few
D gene: NA
CDR3 length: 14
CDR3 DNA: TGTGCCAGCAGTTTACCCGACAGATACAATGAGCAGTTCTTC
CDR3 protein: CASSLPDRYNEQFF

V gene: TRBV7-9
J gene: TRBJ2-7
clone size: NA
D gene: TRBD2
CDR3 length: 15
CDR3 DNA: TGTGCCAGCAGCCCTACTAGCGGGAAGGCTTTTGAGCAGTACTTC
CDR3 protein: CASSPTSGKAFEQYF

V gene: TRBV7-9
J gene: TRBJ2-5
clone size: NA
D gene: NA
CDR3 length: 14
CDR3 DNA: TGTGCCAGCAGCTATATGGGGGGACAAGAGACCCAGTACTTC
CDR3 protein: CASSYMGGQETQYF

V gene: TRBV7-2
J gene: TRBJ1-5
clone size: many
D gene: TRBD1
CDR3 length: 16
CDR3 DNA: TGTGCCAGCAGCTCGACAGGGGGCGCGAGCAATCAGCCCCAGCATTTT
CDR3 protein: CASSSTGGASNQPQHF

V gene: TRBV7-2
J gene: TRBJ1-5
clone size: NA
D gene: NA
CDR3 length: 17
CDR3 DNA: TGTGCCAGCAGCTTACGTCTATCAGGGGAGTTCCCTCAGCCCCAGCATTTT
CDR3 protein: CASSLRLSGEFPQPQHF